This T cell receptor beta chain came from a study of low-dose radiotherapy and immunotherapy resistance in tumors. About the study: Every day for four cycles from cycle 1 day 1, patients took 300 mg of oral aspirin.

Time point given: after trial treatment. Specified treatment: LDRT plus nivolumab, ipilimumab, low-dose cyclophosphamide and aspirin (RACIN trial). Each donor was administered nivolumab, ipilimumab, aspirin, low-dose cyclophosphamide and low-dose radiotherapy. The sample holds many counts of this clonotype. Alpha- and beta-chain coverage of first-strand cDNA came from TRAV- and TRBV-specific primers. A constant-region primer paired with the V-primer adapter amplified TCRs over around 18 PCR cycles. TCRdb called the reads again in MiXCR, with one record for every CDR3 protein. The table has 50,000 or so distinct CDR3 sequences, about 25% seen once. The sample here was PBMCs, taken after low-dose radiotherapy plus immunotherapy. This TCR came from a male donor with prostate cancer.

CDR3 residues: CASSLDSGTGAHEQYF. The CDR3 coding sequence is TGTGCCAGCAGCTTGGATTCAGGGACAGGGGCCCACGAGCAGTACTTC. The chain links TRBV7-3 to TRBJ2-7, with 10 bases aligning to TRBD1. V gave up 3 bases and J gave up 5 bases; unmatched junction bases: 10. Germline V lookup: CDR1 SGHTA, CDR2 FQGTGA. This CDR3 is built from 16 residues.